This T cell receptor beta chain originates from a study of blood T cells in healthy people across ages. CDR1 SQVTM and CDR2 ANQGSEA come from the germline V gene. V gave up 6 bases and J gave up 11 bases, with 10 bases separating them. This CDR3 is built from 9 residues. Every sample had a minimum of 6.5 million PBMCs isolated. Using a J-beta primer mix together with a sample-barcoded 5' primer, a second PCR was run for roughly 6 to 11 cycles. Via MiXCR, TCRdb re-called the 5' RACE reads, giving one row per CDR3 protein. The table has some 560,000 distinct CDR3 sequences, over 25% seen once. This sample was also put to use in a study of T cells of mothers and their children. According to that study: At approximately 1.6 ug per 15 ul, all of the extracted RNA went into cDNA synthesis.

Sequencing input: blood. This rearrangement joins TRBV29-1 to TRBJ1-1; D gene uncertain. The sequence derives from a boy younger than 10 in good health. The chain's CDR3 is CSVSTEAFF. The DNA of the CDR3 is TGCAGCGTCTCCACGGAGGCTTTCTTT.